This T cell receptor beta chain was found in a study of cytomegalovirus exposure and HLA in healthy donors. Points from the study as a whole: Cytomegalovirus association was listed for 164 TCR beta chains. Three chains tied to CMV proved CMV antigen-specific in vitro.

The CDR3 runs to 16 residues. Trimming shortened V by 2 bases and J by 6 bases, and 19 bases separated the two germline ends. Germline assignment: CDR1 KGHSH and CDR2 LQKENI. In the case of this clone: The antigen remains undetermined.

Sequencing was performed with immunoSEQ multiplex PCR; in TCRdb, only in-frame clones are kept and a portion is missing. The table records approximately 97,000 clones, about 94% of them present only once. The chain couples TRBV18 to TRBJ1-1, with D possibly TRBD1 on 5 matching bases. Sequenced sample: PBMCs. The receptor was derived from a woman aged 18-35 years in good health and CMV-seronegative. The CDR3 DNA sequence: TGTGCCAGCTCACCAAGTGGGCAGGGTCCCACATCTGAAGCTTTCTTT. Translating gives CASSPSGQGPTSEAFF. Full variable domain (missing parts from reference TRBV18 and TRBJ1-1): NAGVMQNPRHLVRRRGQEARLRCSPMKGHSHVYWYRQLPEEGLKFMVYLQKENIIDESGMPKERFSAEFPKEGPSILRIQQVVRGDSAAYFCASSPSGQGPTSEAFFGQGTRLTVV.